In its sample, the clone carrying this T cell receptor (beta chain) was seen many times. The antigen remains unidentified. Germline V CDR1 and CDR2: MNHNS, SASEGT. The V segment lost 4 bases and the J segment 1 base; nucleotides outside the gene matches: 2. The CDR3 length is 15 residues. The data are from a study of Graves' ophthalmopathy and Graves' hyperthyroidism. Study observations and caveats: At 70.59% sensitivity and approximately 72% specificity, the model predicted progression of the ophthalmopathy.

RNA transcripts yielded amplified TCR beta CDR3 regions. Following a first-round RT-PCR that used HTBI primers, a second-round multiplex PCR was carried out. Via MiXCR, TCRdb re-called the multiplex PCR reads, giving one row per CDR3 protein. Of about 420,000 distinct CDR3 sequences in the sample, about 21% were seen once. The V gene is TRBV6-1, the J gene TRBJ1-5; TRBD1 matches at 9 bases. Sample: peripheral blood. The TCR sequence derives from a woman younger than 35 with stable Graves' hyperthyroidism. The CDR3 sequence: CASSGGQGSNQPQHF. CDR3 coding DNA: TGTGCCAGCAGTGGCGGACAGGGGAGCAATCAGCCCCAGCATTTT.